A single sample is the source of the 15 T cell receptor beta chains below, sequenced in a study of blood T cell repertoires in COVID-19. Libraries were prepared by immunoSEQ multiplex PCR; TCRdb keeps only in-frame clonotypes and omits some of them. The table includes 35,000 to 50,000 clones, roughly 80% detected once. The sequenced sample consisted of peripheral blood. The receptor set was obtained from a human donor with acute or convalescent COVID-19. The donor label of this sample is uncertain.

The chain combines TRBV19 with TRBJ1-6; D is ambiguous. Trimming pared 4 bases from V and 7 bases from J, leaving 14 bases between. Germline V gives CDR1 LNHDA, CDR2 SQIVND (reference sequence). This CDR3 has 15 amino acids. CDR3 protein: CASSKMVTENSPLHF. In DNA, the CDR3 is TGTGCCAGTAGTAAGATGGTGACGGAGAATTCACCCCTCCACTTT. Using reference TRBV19 and TRBJ1-6 for the parts outside the CDR3, the full variable domain is DGGITQSPKYLFRKEGQNVTLSCEQNLNHDAMYWYRQDPGQGLRLIYYSQIVNDFQKGDIAEGYSVSREKKESFPLTVTSAQKNPTAFYLCASSKMVTENSPLHFGNGTRLTVT.

The rearrangement joins TRBV2 to TRBJ1-1; possibly TRBD1 for D (6 bases). The CDR3 consists of 15 residues. Germline lookup yields CDR1 SNHLY and CDR2 FYNNEI. V was shortened by 0 bases and J by 6 bases, with 14 bases between the two germline ends. CDR3 protein: CASSEARGGLAEAFF. The CDR3 nucleotides are TGTGCCAGCAGTGAAGCGCGGGGGGGGCTCGCTGAAGCTTTCTTT. The full variable domain, its missing parts supplied by reference TRBV2 and TRBJ1-1, is EPEVTQTPSHQVTQMGQEVILRCVPISNHLYFYWYRQILGQKVEFLVSFYNNEISEKSEIFDDQFSVERPDGSNFTLKIRSTKLEDSAMYFCASSEARGGLAEAFFGQGTRLTVV.

The chain is built from TRBV11-2 and TRBJ1-1; 11 bases are a match to TRBD1. The germline CDR1 and CDR2 sequences are SGHAT and FQNNGV. J lost 1 base, V lost 5 bases, and 15 bases had no gene match. CDR3 length equals 19 residues. CDR3 region: CASSRQAAGTGGQNTEAFF. The CDR3 DNA reads as TGTGCCAGCAGCCGACAGGCCGCCGGGACAGGGGGACAGAACACTGAAGCTTTCTTT.

The V and J genes are TRBV25-1 and TRBJ2-5, with TRBD2 matching 11 bases. The V segment lost 5 bases and the J segment 3 bases; nucleotides outside the gene matches: 8. The CDR3 is 16 residues long. Germline CDR1 and CDR2: MGHDK and SYGVNS. The CDR3 DNA follows: TGTGCCAGCAGTAGGGCTAGCGGGGGGCAAAAAGAGACCCAGTACTTC. Translated, it gives CASSRASGGQKETQYF.

CDR3 loop: CASSYPIGQGRADTEAFF. The CDR3 DNA sequence: TGTGCCAGCAGTTACCCGATAGGACAGGGCCGAGCGGACACTGAAGCTTTCTTT. The chain couples TRBV6-2 or TRBV6-3 to TRBJ1-1, with 8 bases fitting TRBD1. Germline assignment: CDR1 MNHEY and CDR2 SVGEGT. This CDR3 spans 18 amino acids. The V gene end was trimmed by 2 bases and the J gene end by 3 bases; junction bases not matched to a gene: 14.

This chain uses TRBV5-4 with TRBJ2-1, with a weak D call TRBD2 (5 bases). Germline CDR1 SGHNT, CDR2 YYREEE (reference sequence). V was shortened by 2 bases and J by 3 bases, with 15 bases between the two germline ends. The length of the CDR3 is 16 residues. The CDR3 loop is CASSFVAGGNYNEQFF. DNA of the CDR3: TGTGCCAGCAGCTTCGTGGCGGGCGGAAACTACAATGAGCAGTTCTTC.

The genes are TRBV28 and TRBJ1-2; D is possibly TRBD1 (5 bases). The CDR3 is 12 amino acids. V lost 5 bases, J lost 4 bases, and 8 bases lay in between. Looked up from germline, CDR1 is MDHEN and CDR2 is SYDVKM. The CDR3 sequence: CASSRQIYGYTF. The CDR3 DNA reads TGTGCCAGCAGTCGACAGATCTATGGCTACACCTTC.

The chain links TRBV27 to TRBJ2-7; a weak D match, TRBD1 (6 bases). Germline CDR1 is MNHEY and CDR2 is SMNVEV (reference sequence). V dropped 5 bases and J dropped 3 bases, with 17 bases sitting between them. The CDR3 loop spans 15 amino acids. CDR3 DNA sequence: TGTGCCAGCAGTCTTGCAATTGGACAGCACTACGAGCAGTACTTC. Its protein product is CASSLAIGQHYEQYF.

This rearrangement joins TRBV3-1 (or the pseudogene TRBV3-2) to TRBJ1-6; 7 bases are a match to TRBD1. The CDR3 contains 16 residues. Germline V gene sequence: CDR1 LGHDT, CDR2 YNNKEL (reference sequence). The V segment lost 0 bases and the J segment 9 bases; nucleotides outside the gene matches: 8. The CDR3 spells CASSQEGGSLRSPLHF. CDR3 bases: TGTGCCAGCAGCCAAGAAGGGGGCAGCTTGCGTTCACCCCTCCACTTT.

The chain combines TRBV7-2 with TRBJ1-1, with a possible D match to TRBD1 (6 bases). CDR3 size: 14 residues. Germline CDR1 reads SGHTA; CDR2 reads FQGNSA. The V and J ends lost 0 bases and 5 bases respectively, with 10 bases between them. The CDR3 is CASSLAQGQTEAFF. CDR3 nucleotides: TGTGCCAGCAGCTTAGCGCAGGGGCAGACTGAAGCTTTCTTT.

The chain uses TRBV20-1 and TRBJ2-2; possible D gene TRBD1, 5 bases. The CDR3 spans 14 residues. Germline V gives CDR1 DFQATT, CDR2 SNEGSKA (reference sequence). Trimming cost V 3 bases and J 1 base, with 9 bases left between them. CDR3 residues: CSASKQGNTGELFF. CDR3 DNA: TGCAGTGCTAGTAAGCAGGGGAACACCGGGGAGCTGTTTTTT.

Only a few counts were recorded for this clone. V is TRBV3-1 (or the pseudogene TRBV3-2) and J is TRBJ1-5; D unclear. From germline, CDR1 is LGHDT and CDR2 YNNKEL (reference sequence). V dropped 1 base and J dropped 6 bases, with 7 bases sitting between them. The length of the CDR3 is 13 residues. CDR3 bases: TGTGCCAGCAGCCAAGTTGAGGGTCAGCCCCAGCATTTT. This translates into CASSQVEGQPQHF.

The rearrangement joins TRBV6-5 to TRBJ2-7; D is possibly TRBD2 (6 bases). Trimming left V 7 bases short and J 4 bases short, with 14 bases between. CDR3 length equals 13 residues. CDR1 is MNHEY and CDR2 is SVGAGI in the germline V gene. The CDR3 here is CASTSYGGYEQYF. CDR3 sequence (DNA): TGTGCCAGCACCTCCTACGGGGGATACGAGCAGTACTTC.

The chain links TRBV9 to TRBJ2-3, with 8 bases that match TRBD2. Trimming took 0 bases from V and 5 from J; bases not matched to a gene: 2. Germline V gives CDR1 SGDLS, CDR2 YYNGEE. This CDR3 has 14 amino acids. This CDR3 is CASSVAAGGDTQYF. DNA for the CDR3: TGTGCCAGCAGCGTAGCTGCGGGGGGAGATACGCAGTATTTT.

J is TRBJ2-7 and V is TRBV6-1, with 9 bases lining up with TRBD1. This CDR3 contains 16 residues. The V gene end was trimmed by 0 bases and the J gene end by 4 bases; junction bases not matched to a gene: 7. CDR1 is MNHNS, CDR2 SASEGT, per germline. The CDR3 here is CASSEATGTGIYEQYF. The CDR3 nucleotides read TGTGCCAGCAGTGAAGCTACCGGGACAGGGATATACGAGCAGTACTTC.